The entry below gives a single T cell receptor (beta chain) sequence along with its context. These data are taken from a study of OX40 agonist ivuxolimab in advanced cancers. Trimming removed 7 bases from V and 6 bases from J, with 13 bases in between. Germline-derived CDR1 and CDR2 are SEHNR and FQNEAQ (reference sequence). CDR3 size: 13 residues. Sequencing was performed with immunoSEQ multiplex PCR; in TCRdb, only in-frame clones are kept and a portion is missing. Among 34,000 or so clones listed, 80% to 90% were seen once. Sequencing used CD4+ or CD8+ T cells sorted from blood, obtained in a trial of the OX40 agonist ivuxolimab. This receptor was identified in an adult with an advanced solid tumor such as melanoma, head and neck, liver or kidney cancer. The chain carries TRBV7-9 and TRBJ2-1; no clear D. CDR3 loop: CASIIATGNEQFF. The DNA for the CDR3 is TGTGCCAGCATCATCGCAACGGGCAATGAGCAGTTCTTC.